The T cell receptor beta chain under discussion was sequenced for a study of cytomegalovirus exposure and HLA in healthy donors. Study-level information: Earlier sequencing of approximately 200 million T cells yielded fewer than 140 million unique TCR beta sequences.

Germline loops: CDR1 LGHNA, CDR2 YSLEER. This CDR3 has 16 amino acids. V was cut by 0 bases and J by 4 bases, with 15 bases left in between. Vbeta (60) and Jbeta (13) primers were used in the PCR. Only in-frame clones appear in the TCRdb table, and some are missing; sequencing was by immunoSEQ multiplex PCR. The sample lists approximately 120,000 clones, less than 80% seen once, with about 8% in the top ten. This clone was recorded a few times. Its cognate antigen is unknown. Study-level findings and limits: Later on, an analysis showed TCR association rates differing by HLA locus, with DRB1 the most and HLA-C the fewest. Researchers left out some V segments, among them TRBV6-2 and TRBV6-3, as indistinguishable. Listed as cytomegalovirus-associated were roughly 180 TCR beta chains.

This clonotype originated in a woman in her 50s in good health and CMV-seropositive. Sequenced: PBMCs. The chain is built from TRBV4-3 and TRBJ1-2; weak D call: TRBD1 (6 bases). The CDR3 nucleotides are TGCGCCAGCAGCCAAGAAGGGGGGGGCGGCGGCTATGGCTACACCTTC. Amino acid sequence: CASSQEGGGGGYGYTF.